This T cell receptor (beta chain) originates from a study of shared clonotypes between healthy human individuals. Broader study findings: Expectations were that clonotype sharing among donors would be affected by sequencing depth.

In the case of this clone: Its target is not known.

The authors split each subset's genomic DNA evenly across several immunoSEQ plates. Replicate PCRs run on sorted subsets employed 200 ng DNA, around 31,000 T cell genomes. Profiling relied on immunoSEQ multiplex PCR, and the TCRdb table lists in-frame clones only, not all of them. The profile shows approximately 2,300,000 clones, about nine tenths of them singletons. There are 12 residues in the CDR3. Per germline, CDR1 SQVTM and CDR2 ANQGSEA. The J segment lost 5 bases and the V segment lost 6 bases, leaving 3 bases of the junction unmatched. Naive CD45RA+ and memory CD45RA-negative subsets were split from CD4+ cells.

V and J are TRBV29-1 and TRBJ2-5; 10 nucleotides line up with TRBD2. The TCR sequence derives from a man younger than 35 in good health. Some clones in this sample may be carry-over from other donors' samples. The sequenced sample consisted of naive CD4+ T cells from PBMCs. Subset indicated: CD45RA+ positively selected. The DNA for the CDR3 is TGCAGCGTGTCTAGCGGGAGTGAGACCCAGTACTTC. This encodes CSVSSGSETQYF.